What follows are 21 T cell receptor beta chains derived from one specimen sequenced in a study of T cell responses to AZD1222 COVID-19 vaccine. TCRdb's table, derived via immunoSEQ multiplex PCR, lists solely in-frame clones and lacks some. This repertoire shows some 49,000 clones, approximately 90% found once; its top ten account for approximately 1.2%. This sample comprised peripheral blood, obtained 28 days after the second AZD1222 dose. The receptor set was obtained from an adult who received the AZD1222 COVID-19 vaccine.

This clone was observed a handful of times. The gene calls are TRBV7-9 and TRBJ2-7; 9 nucleotides match TRBD1. The CDR3 has 18 residues. With 2 bases clipped from V and 3 bases from J, the junction kept 14 bases outside the gene matches. Per germline, CDR1 SEHNR and CDR2 FQNEAQ (reference sequence). CDR3 nucleotides: TGTGCCAGCAGCTTATTTCGGGTCGGGACAGGGAGGATCTACGAGCAGTACTTC. Translation gives CASSLFRVGTGRIYEQYF.

The rearrangement uses TRBV30 and TRBJ2-1; no clear D gene. Germline V gives CDR1 GTSNPN, CDR2 SVGIG (reference sequence). V was shortened by 0 bases and J by 7 bases, with 7 bases between the two germline ends. The CDR3 is 12 residues long. Here the CDR3 reads CAWSVTRNEQFF. The CDR3 nucleotides read TGTGCCTGGAGTGTAACTCGGAATGAGCAGTTCTTC. The whole variable domain, remainder taken from reference TRBV30 and TRBJ2-1, is SQTIHQWPATLVQPVGSPLSLECTVEGTSNPNLYWYRQAAGRGLQLLFYSVGIGQISSEVPQNLSASRPQDRQFILSSKKLLLSDSGFYLCAWSVTRNEQFFGPGTRLTVL.

V gene TRBV19 combines with J gene TRBJ2-1; 8 nucleotides agree with TRBD2. V shed 5 bases, J shed 4 bases, and the junction held 7 bases outside the gene matches. The CDR3 sequence is 15 residues long. Germline-derived CDR1 and CDR2 are LNHDA and SQIVND (reference sequence). In DNA form, the CDR3 reads TGTGCCAGTAGTCCCCGGGGGGGCAGGTACAATGAGCAGTTCTTC. The encoded protein is CASSPRGGRYNEQFF.

V usage is TRBV5-1 and J usage is TRBJ1-4, with unresolved D. CDR1 and CDR2 from the germline V gene are SGHRS and YFSETQ. Trimming pared 2 bases from V and 0 bases from J, leaving 8 bases between. CDR3 length: 15 residues. The CDR3 loop reads CASSFAGTTNEKLFF. The CDR3 DNA is TGCGCCAGCAGCTTTGCCGGGACAACTAATGAAAAACTGTTTTTT.

The chain links TRBV5-4 to TRBJ2-3; possibly TRBD1 for D (7 bases). The CDR3 covers 14 residues. The V end lost 0 bases, the J end lost 14 bases, and 19 bases lay between the germline ends. Germline V gene sequence: CDR1 SGHNT, CDR2 YYREEE (reference sequence). The CDR3 loop reads CASSLVGTETRRYF. CDR3 sequence (DNA): TGTGCCAGCAGCTTGGTCGGGACAGAGACTAGAAGGTATTTT. The full variable domain, in which reference TRBV5-4 and TRBJ2-3 provide the parts outside the CDR3, is ETGVTQSPTHLIKTRGQQVTLRCSSQSGHNTVSWYQQALGQGPQFIFQYYREEENGRGNFPPRFSGLQFPNYSSELNVNALELDDSALYLCASSLVGTETRRYFGPGTRLTVL.

This rearrangement joins TRBV3-1 (or the pseudogene TRBV3-2) to TRBJ1-4; D is unresolved. The CDR3 length is 15 residues. Trimming removed 4 bases from V and 8 bases from J, with 17 bases in between. Per germline, CDR1 LGHDT and CDR2 YNNKEL (reference sequence). The CDR3 loop is CASSLQTGLGEKLFF. In nucleotides, the CDR3 is TGTGCCAGCAGCCTGCAAACGGGCCTTGGGGAAAAACTGTTTTTT.

The chain carries TRBV18 and TRBJ2-4; 7 bases are a match to TRBD1. The V gene's germline CDR1 is KGHSH and CDR2 LQKENI. V lost 1 base and J lost 5; bases outside the gene matches: 2. The CDR3 runs 14 residues. The DNA of the CDR3 is TGTGCCAGCTCACCACTCACAGGGGAAAACATTCAGTACTTC. Translated: CASSPLTGENIQYF.

V gene TRBV7-9 combines with J gene TRBJ2-3; weak D call: TRBD1 (6 bases). The germline V and J ends were trimmed by 3 bases and 0 bases, with 19 bases remaining between them. CDR1 and CDR2 (germline): SEHNR, FQNEAQ (reference sequence). The CDR3 totals 18 residues. The CDR3, as DNA: TGTGCCAGCAGCTTTGGGACAACCGGACCGCATAGCACAGATACGCAGTATTTT. Its translation: CASSFGTTGPHSTDTQYF.

The chain has TRBV19 and TRBJ1-2; unclear D gene. V gave up 2 bases and J gave up 4 bases, with 14 bases separating them. Germline lookup yields CDR1 LNHDA and CDR2 SQIVND (reference sequence). This CDR3 region has 15 residues. The CDR3 here is CASSISAQNSYGYTF. The CDR3 DNA is TGTGCCAGTAGTATAAGTGCACAAAACTCCTATGGCTACACCTTC.

This clone was seen a handful of times. The rearrangement joins TRBV2 to TRBJ2-7, with D unclear. This CDR3 is 15 amino acids long. The germline V and J ends were trimmed by 8 bases and 7 bases, with 24 bases remaining between them. From germline, CDR1 is SNHLY and CDR2 FYNNEI. The CDR3 region is CASLNHSTQPREQYF. CDR3 DNA: TGTGCCAGCTTAAATCATAGTACACAACCGAGGGAGCAGTACTTC. The full variable domain, in which reference TRBV2 and TRBJ2-7 provide the parts outside the CDR3, is EPEVTQTPSHQVTQMGQEVILRCVPISNHLYFYWYRQILGQKVEFLVSFYNNEISEKSEIFDDQFSVERPDGSNFTLKIRSTKLEDSAMYFCASLNHSTQPREQYFGPGTRLTVT.

CDR3 nucleotide sequence: TGTGCCAGCAGCCAAGATTACTCTGGGGCCAACGTCCTGACTTTC. Its protein product is CASSQDYSGANVLTF. The V gene is TRBV3-1 (or the pseudogene TRBV3-2), the J gene TRBJ2-6, with unresolved D. This CDR3 contains 15 residues. The V gene's germline CDR1 is LGHDT and CDR2 YNNKEL (reference sequence). Trimming took off 0 bases at V and 0 bases at J, with 3 bases between the two ends.

DNA for the CDR3: TGTGCCAGCAGTGAAGGGTTTGACACTGAAGCTTTCTTT. This codes for CASSEGFDTEAFF. J is TRBJ1-1 and V is TRBV2; D not resolved. CDR3 size: 13 residues. Trimming stripped 1 base from V and 3 bases from J, with 6 bases between. Germline CDR1 is SNHLY and CDR2 is FYNNEI.

CDR3: CSVEGDGANVLTF. The CDR3 bases are TGCAGCGTTGAAGGGGATGGGGCCAACGTCCTGACTTTC. The chain recombines TRBV29-1 with TRBJ2-6; D gene ambiguous. CDR1 and CDR2 (germline): SQVTM, ANQGSEA. V lost 1 base to trimming and J lost 3 bases, with 4 bases between them. This CDR3 is built from 13 residues.

This sequence joins TRBV5-1 and TRBJ2-3; TRBD2 agrees at 9 bases. Trimming at V came to 4 bases and at J to 1 base, leaving 10 bases not matched to a gene. Germline loops: CDR1 SGHRS, CDR2 YFSETQ. The CDR3 has 17 amino acids. The CDR3 nucleotides read TGCGCCAGCAGCCACACGGGTAGCGGGAGCGGCACAGATACGCAGTATTTT. Its protein product is CASSHTGSGSGTDTQYF. Looking up the rest from reference TRBV5-1 and TRBJ2-3 gives the full variable domain: KAGVTQTPRYLIKTRGQQVTLSCSPISGHRSVSWYQQTPGQGLQFLFEYFSETQRNKGNFPGRFSGRQFSNSRSEMNVSTLELGDSALYLCASSHTGSGSGTDTQYFGPGTRLTVL.

The rearrangement uses TRBV14 and TRBJ1-2; D is unclear. V dropped 5 bases and J dropped 2 bases, with 9 bases sitting between them. CDR1 and CDR2 from the germline V gene are SGHDN and FVKESK. The CDR3 contains 13 residues. The CDR3 DNA is TGTGCCAGCAGCGGCGACTGGAACTATGGCTACACCTTC. It translates to CASSGDWNYGYTF.

J is TRBJ1-5 and V is TRBV12-5; D gene ambiguous. CDR3 length equals 14 residues. V lost 7 bases and J lost 6, with 16 bases in between. Germline values: CDR1 LGHNT, CDR2 FRNRAP. In DNA form, the CDR3 reads TGTGCTAGTGCCGCGAGGGCCGCGGGTCAGCCCCAGCATTTT. This gives the protein CASAARAAGQPQHF.

The gene calls are TRBV28 and TRBJ1-1; D is uncertain. The CDR3 spans 14 residues. Trimming pared 6 bases from V and 4 bases from J, leaving 15 bases between. Germline V gene lookup returns CDR1 MDHEN and CDR2 SYDVKM. The CDR3 bases are TGTGCCAGCAGCTCCCGGTTTACCGTCACTGAAGCTTTCTTT. Its translation is CASSSRFTVTEAFF.

The CDR3 reads CASSRNPGPVISEQYF. CDR3 DNA sequence: TGTGCCAGCAGTCGTAACCCGGGACCGGTAATCTCCGAGCAGTACTTC. The rearrangement joins TRBV27 to TRBJ2-7; D tentatively fits TRBD1 or TRBD2 (5 bases each). V lost 5 bases and J lost 6, with 23 bases in between. This CDR3 comprises 16 residues. Germline V CDR1 and CDR2: MNHEY, SMNVEV (reference sequence).

The DNA of the CDR3 is TGTGCCAGCAGCGTAGAAGGGGGGAGCTCTGGAAACACCATATATTTT. As protein: CASSVEGGSSGNTIYF. The chain is built from TRBV9 and TRBJ1-3; possibly TRBD1 for D (6 bases). The CDR3 is made up of 16 amino acids. The V end was cut by 0 bases, the J end by 0 bases, with 10 bases between. Germline V gene lookup returns CDR1 SGDLS and CDR2 YYNGEE.

The chain links TRBV20-1 to TRBJ1-2; D unresolved. V was pared by 3 bases and J by 2 bases, with 7 bases between. The germline V gene has CDR1 DFQATT and CDR2 SNEGSKA (reference sequence). The CDR3 is made up of 12 amino acids. The CDR3 loop is CSASGQNYGYTF. CDR3 coding DNA: TGCAGTGCTAGTGGTCAGAACTATGGCTACACCTTC.

This rearrangement joins TRBV29-1 to TRBJ1-5; D is unresolved. This CDR3 is built from 12 residues. From germline, CDR1 is SQVTM and CDR2 ANQGSEA. The V gene lost 4 bases and the J gene lost 0 bases, with 4 bases spanning the gap. Here the CDR3 DNA reads TGCAGCGTTGCGGGTAGCAATCAGCCCCAGCATTTT. It is translated as CSVAGSNQPQHF. Full variable domain (rest looked up from reference TRBV29-1 and TRBJ1-5): SAVISQKPSRDICQRGTSLTIQCQVDSQVTMMFWYRQQPGQSLTLIATANQGSEATYESGFVIDKFPISRPNLTFSTLTVSNMSPEDSSIYLCSVAGSNQPQHFGDGTRLSIL.